The present entry profiles one TCR beta chain with its context. The record originates from a study of cytomegalovirus exposure and HLA in healthy donors. Germline V CDR1 and CDR2: LNHDA, SQIVND (reference sequence). CDR3 length equals 13 residues. V was clipped by 7 bases and J by 2 bases, with 9 bases between them. The PCR made use of 60 Vbeta and 13 Jbeta primers. Generated by immunoSEQ multiplex PCR, the TCRdb table keeps only in-frame clones and is missing some. Here the sample spans 95,000 to 110,000 clones, more than 65% being singletons. The V and J genes are TRBV19 and TRBJ1-3, with D maybe TRBD1 (5 bases). This sequence was found in a woman under 30 in good health and CMV-seropositive. The specimen was PBMCs. CDR3 bases: TGTGCCAGTACCGGCAGGGCTGGAAACACCATATATTTT. This encodes CASTGRAGNTIYF.